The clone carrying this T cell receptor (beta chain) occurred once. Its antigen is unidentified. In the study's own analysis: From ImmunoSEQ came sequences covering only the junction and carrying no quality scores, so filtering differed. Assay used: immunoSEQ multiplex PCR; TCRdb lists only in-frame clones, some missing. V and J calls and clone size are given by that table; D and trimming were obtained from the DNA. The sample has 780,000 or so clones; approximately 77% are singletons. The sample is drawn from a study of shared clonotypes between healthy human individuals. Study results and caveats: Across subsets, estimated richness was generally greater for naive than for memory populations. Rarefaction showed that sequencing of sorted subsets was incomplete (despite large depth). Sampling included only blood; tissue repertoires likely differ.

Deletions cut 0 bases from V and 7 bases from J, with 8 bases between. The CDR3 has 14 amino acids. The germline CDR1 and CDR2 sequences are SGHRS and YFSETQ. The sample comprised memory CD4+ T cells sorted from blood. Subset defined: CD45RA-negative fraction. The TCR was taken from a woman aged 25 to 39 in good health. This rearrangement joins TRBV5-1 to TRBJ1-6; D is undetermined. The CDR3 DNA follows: TGCGCCAGCAGCTTGGCGCCAGACAATTCACCCCTCCACTTT. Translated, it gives CASSLAPDNSPLHF. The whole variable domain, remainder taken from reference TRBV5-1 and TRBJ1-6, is KAGVTQTPRYLIKTRGQQVTLSCSPISGHRSVSWYQQTPGQGLQFLFEYFSETQRNKGNFPGRFSGRQFSNSRSEMNVSTLELGDSALYLCASSLAPDNSPLHFGNGTRLTVT.